Following are 11 T cell receptor beta chains from one sample sequenced in a study of T cells in Graves' hyperthyroidism and ophthalmopathy. TCR beta CDR3 sequences were amplified from RNA transcripts. HTBI primers were the set used in a first-round RT-PCR of the TCR CDR3. TCRdb ran MiXCR on the multiplex PCR reads and lists one entry per CDR3 protein. This table has about 600,000 distinct CDR3 sequences, 14% appearing once. The sample comprised blood. The receptors here all came from a woman under 30 with Graves' ophthalmopathy.

This clonotype has at least ten counts. The chain carries TRBV5-1 and TRBJ1-4; D remains ambiguous. Trimming took off 2 bases at V and 8 bases at J, with 16 bases between the two ends. Looked up from germline, CDR1 is SGHRS and CDR2 is YFSETQ. The CDR3 loop spans 15 amino acids. The CDR3 spells CASSFLGILTEKLFF. The CDR3 DNA reads TGCGCCAGCAGCTTTCTCGGGATATTGACGGAAAAACTGTTTTTT. The full variable domain, with the rest looked up from reference TRBV5-1 and TRBJ1-4, is KAGVTQTPRYLIKTRGQQVTLSCSPISGHRSVSWYQQTPGQGLQFLFEYFSETQRNKGNFPGRFSGRQFSNSRSEMNVSTLELGDSALYLCASSFLGILTEKLFFGSGTQLSVL.

This clonotype was counted many times. Here the CDR3 reads CASRTTGGRTYEQYF. Here the CDR3 DNA reads TGTGCCAGCAGGACGACAGGGGGCCGAACCTACGAGCAGTACTTC. This rearrangement joins TRBV6-1 to TRBJ2-7; 10 positions agree with TRBD1. Germline loops: CDR1 MNHNS, CDR2 SASEGT. The CDR3 spans 15 residues. Unmatched junction bases numbered 7, after V lost 6 bases and J lost 2 bases.

This clonotype was found many times. The rearrangement links TRBV2 to TRBJ2-1; 7 bases match TRBD2. This CDR3 is 15 amino acids long. The trim removed 6 bases at V and 11 bases at J, leaving 16 bases unmatched. The germline CDR1 and CDR2 sequences are SNHLY and FYNNEI. CDR3 coding DNA: TGTGCCAGCAGGGGGGGACTACCCTTTACAATGAAGCAGTTCTTC. Encoded protein: CASRGGLPFTMKQFF.

This clonotype appeared many times. This chain links TRBV6-1 with TRBJ2-2, with D perhaps TRBD1 or TRBD2 (5 bases each). Trimming cost V 3 bases and J 1 base, with 12 bases left between them. This CDR3 is 16 amino acids long. CDR1 and CDR2 from the germline V gene are MNHNS and SASEGT. The CDR3: CASSDPGRVNTGELFF. The CDR3 DNA reads TGTGCCAGCAGTGACCCGGGACGGGTGAACACCGGGGAGCTGTTTTTT.

V is TRBV19 and J is TRBJ2-2, with 9 positions matching TRBD2. The CDR3 spans 19 residues. Per the germline V gene, CDR1 is LNHDA and CDR2 is SQIVND (reference sequence). With V trimmed by 6 bases and J by 0 bases, 14 bases remained unmatched. Here the CDR3 DNA reads TGTGCCAGTAGACACCCCCGGTTAGCTAGCGGGACGAACACCGGGGAGCTGTTTTTT. Amino acids: CASRHPRLASGTNTGELFF. Full variable domain (outside the CDR3, taken from reference TRBV19 and TRBJ2-2): DGGITQSPKYLFRKEGQNVTLSCEQNLNHDAMYWYRQDPGQGLRLIYYSQIVNDFQKGDIAEGYSVSREKKESFPLTVTSAQKNPTAFYLCASRHPRLASGTNTGELFFGEGSRLTVL.

This clonotype showed up many times. The rearrangement joins TRBV6-1 to TRBJ1-1; D unresolved. Germline V lookup: CDR1 MNHNS, CDR2 SASEGT. This CDR3 has 13 residues. V was clipped by 6 bases and J by 7 bases, with 15 bases between them. The DNA for the CDR3 is TGTGCCAGCAGGCTGGAACTCGGGGATGAAGCTTTCTTT. Translated, it gives CASRLELGDEAFF.

This clonotype was counted a few times. The V gene is TRBV29-1, the J gene TRBJ2-1, with TRBD1 matching 7 bases. Losses at the gene ends were 6 bases for V and 4 bases for J; bases not matched to a gene: 3. The CDR3 loop spans 12 amino acids. CDR1 and CDR2 (germline): SQVTM, ANQGSEA. The CDR3 DNA follows: TGCAGCGTCCGGGACAGTTACAATGAGCAGTTCTTC. It translates to CSVRDSYNEQFF.

CDR3 sequence (DNA): TGTGCCAGCAGCGTAGGGGGTCCCCTCTCAACTAATGAAAAACTGTTTTTT. Its protein is CASSVGGPLSTNEKLFF. This chain uses TRBV9 with TRBJ1-4; D remains ambiguous. Germline CDR1 reads SGDLS; CDR2 reads YYNGEE. V was pared by 0 bases and J by 0 bases, with 12 bases between. The CDR3 runs 17 residues.

This chain joins TRBV6-5 and TRBJ1-4; D is perhaps TRBD1 (5 bases). Trimming removed 2 bases at V and 7 bases at J, with 17 bases between. This CDR3 is built from 16 residues. Germline V gene sequence: CDR1 MNHEY, CDR2 SVGAGI. CDR3 region: CASSYRAFGRGEKLFF. The CDR3, as DNA: TGTGCCAGCAGTTACCGGGCCTTCGGTAGGGGTGAAAAACTGTTTTTT.

Only one count was recorded for this clonotype. The rearrangement links TRBV27 to TRBJ2-6, with 7 bases that match TRBD1. The CDR3 consists of 18 residues. The trim removed 8 bases at V and 0 bases at J, leaving 13 bases unmatched. Germline V gives CDR1 MNHEY, CDR2 SMNVEV (reference sequence). The CDR3 DNA sequence: TGTGCCAGCCGCCTCAGGGACAGACTTAGCTCTGGGGCCAACGTCCTGACTTTC. Translated, it gives CASRLRDRLSSGANVLTF.

V usage is TRBV7-3 and J usage is TRBJ1-6; no clear D gene. Trimming pared 1 base from V and 4 bases from J, leaving 11 bases between. This CDR3 has 16 residues. The germline V gene has CDR1 SGHTA and CDR2 FQGTGA. The CDR3 is CASSLNPLGYNSPLHF. As DNA, the CDR3 is TGTGCCAGCAGCTTAAATCCCCTAGGTTATAATTCACCCCTCCACTTT. The full variable domain, in which reference TRBV7-3 and TRBJ1-6 provide the parts outside the CDR3, is GAGVSQTPSNKVTEKGKYVELRCDPISGHTALYWYRQSLGQGPEFLIYFQGTGAADDSGLPNDRFFAVRPEGSVSTLKIQRTERGDSAVYLCASSLNPLGYNSPLHFGNGTRLTVT.